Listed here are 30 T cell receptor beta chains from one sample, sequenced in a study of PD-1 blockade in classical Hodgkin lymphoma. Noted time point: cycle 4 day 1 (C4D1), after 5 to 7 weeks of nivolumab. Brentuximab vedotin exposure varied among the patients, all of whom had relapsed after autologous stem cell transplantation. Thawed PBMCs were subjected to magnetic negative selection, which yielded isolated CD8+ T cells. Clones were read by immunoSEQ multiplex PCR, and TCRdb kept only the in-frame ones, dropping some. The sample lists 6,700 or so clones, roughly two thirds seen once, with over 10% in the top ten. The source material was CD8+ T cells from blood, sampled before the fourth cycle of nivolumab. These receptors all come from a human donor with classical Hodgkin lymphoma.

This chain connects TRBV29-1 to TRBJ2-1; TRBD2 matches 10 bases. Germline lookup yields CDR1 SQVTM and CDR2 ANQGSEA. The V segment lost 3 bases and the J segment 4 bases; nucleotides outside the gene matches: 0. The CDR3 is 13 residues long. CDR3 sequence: CSVEGLAYNEQFF. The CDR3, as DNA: TGCAGCGTTGAGGGACTAGCGTACAATGAGCAGTTCTTC.

The CDR3 here is CASSIGAGVKREQYF. In DNA form, the CDR3 reads TGTGCCAGCAGCATTGGGGCAGGGGTGAAACGGGAGCAGTACTTC. The chain carries TRBV11-1 and TRBJ2-7; D is perhaps TRBD1 (6 bases). The CDR3 is made up of 15 amino acids. Trimming took off 5 bases at V and 7 bases at J, with 21 bases between the two ends. CDR1 is SGHAT, CDR2 FQDESV, per germline (reference sequence).

In DNA form, the CDR3 reads TGTGCCAGCAGCTTGGGTCCAGGTTTATACAATGAGCAGTTCTTC. Its translation is CASSLGPGLYNEQFF. The J gene is TRBJ2-7, the V gene TRBV5-6; the D is unclear. The J call may be incorrect, as the DNA end agrees better with TRBJ2-1. Germline values: CDR1 SGHDT, CDR2 YYEEEE. This CDR3 comprises 15 residues.

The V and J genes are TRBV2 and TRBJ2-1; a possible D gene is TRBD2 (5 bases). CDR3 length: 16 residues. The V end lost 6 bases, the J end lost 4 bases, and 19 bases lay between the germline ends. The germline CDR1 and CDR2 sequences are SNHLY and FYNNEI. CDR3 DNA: TGTGCCAGCAGACCCCGGGGTGACGCGGAATACAATGAGCAGTTCTTC. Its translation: CASRPRGDAEYNEQFF.

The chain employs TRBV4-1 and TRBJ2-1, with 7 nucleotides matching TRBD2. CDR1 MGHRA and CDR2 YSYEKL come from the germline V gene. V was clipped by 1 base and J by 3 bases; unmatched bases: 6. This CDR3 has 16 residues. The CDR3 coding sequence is TGCGCCAGCAGCCAAGTTGGGGGAGGGCTCTACAATGAGCAGTTCTTC. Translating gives CASSQVGGGLYNEQFF.

The CDR3 spells CASSRPGRKTGELFF. CDR3 sequence (DNA): TGCGCCAGCAGCCGGCCAGGAAGGAAGACCGGGGAGCTGTTTTTT. This chain links TRBV4-1 with TRBJ2-2; no clear D gene. Germline CDR1 reads MGHRA; CDR2 reads YSYEKL. The CDR3 spans 15 residues. V lost 4 bases and J lost 5, with 14 bases in between.

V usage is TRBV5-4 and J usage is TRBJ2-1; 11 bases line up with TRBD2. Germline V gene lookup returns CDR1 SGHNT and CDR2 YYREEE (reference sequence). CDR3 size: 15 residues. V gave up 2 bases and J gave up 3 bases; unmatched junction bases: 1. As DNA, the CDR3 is TGTGCCAGCAGCTTACTAGCGGGAGTCTACAATGAGCAGTTCTTC. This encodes CASSLLAGVYNEQFF.

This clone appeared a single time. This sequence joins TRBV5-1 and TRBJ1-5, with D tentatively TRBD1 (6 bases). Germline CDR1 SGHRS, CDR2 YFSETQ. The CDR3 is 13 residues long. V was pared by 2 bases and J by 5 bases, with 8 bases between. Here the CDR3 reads CASSFEGDQPQHF. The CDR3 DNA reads TGCGCCAGCAGCTTCGAGGGGGATCAGCCCCAGCATTTT.

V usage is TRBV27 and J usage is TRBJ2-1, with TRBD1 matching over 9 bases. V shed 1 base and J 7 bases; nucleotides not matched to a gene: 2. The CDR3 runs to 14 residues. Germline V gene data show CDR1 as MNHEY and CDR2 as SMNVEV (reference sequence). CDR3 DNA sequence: TGTGCCAGCAGTTTATATGGGACAGGGAATGAGCAGTTCTTC. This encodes CASSLYGTGNEQFF.

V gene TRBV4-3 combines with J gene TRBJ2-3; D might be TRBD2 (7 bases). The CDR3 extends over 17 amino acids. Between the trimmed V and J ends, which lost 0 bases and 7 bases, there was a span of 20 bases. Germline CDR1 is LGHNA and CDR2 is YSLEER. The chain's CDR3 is CASSQDGEGGGAHTQYF. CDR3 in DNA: TGCGCCAGCAGCCAAGATGGTGAGGGAGGGGGGGCACATACGCAGTATTTT.

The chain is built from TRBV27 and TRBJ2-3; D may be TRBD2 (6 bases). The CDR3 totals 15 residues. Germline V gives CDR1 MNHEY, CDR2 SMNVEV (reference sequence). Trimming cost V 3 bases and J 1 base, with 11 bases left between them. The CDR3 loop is CASSLPRGGTDTQYF. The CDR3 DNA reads TGTGCCAGCAGTTTGCCGCGGGGTGGCACAGATACGCAGTATTTT.

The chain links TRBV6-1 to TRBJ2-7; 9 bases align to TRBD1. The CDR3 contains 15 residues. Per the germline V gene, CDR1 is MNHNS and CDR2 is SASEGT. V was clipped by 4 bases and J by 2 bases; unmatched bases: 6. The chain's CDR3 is CASSVSGTGPYEQYF. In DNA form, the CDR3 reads TGTGCCAGCAGTGTGTCCGGGACAGGGCCCTACGAGCAGTACTTC.

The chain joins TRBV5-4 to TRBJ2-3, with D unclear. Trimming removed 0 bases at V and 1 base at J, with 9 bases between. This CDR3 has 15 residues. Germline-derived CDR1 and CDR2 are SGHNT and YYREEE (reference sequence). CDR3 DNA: TGTGCCAGCAGCTTGGAGGATCGCGGCACAGATACGCAGTATTTT. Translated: CASSLEDRGTDTQYF.

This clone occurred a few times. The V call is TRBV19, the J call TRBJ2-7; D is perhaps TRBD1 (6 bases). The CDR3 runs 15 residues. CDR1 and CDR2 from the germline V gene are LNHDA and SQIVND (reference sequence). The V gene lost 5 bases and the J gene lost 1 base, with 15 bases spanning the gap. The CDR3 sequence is CASSEVGAPSYEQYF. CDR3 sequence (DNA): TGTGCCAGTAGTGAGGTGGGGGCTCCTTCCTACGAGCAGTACTTC.

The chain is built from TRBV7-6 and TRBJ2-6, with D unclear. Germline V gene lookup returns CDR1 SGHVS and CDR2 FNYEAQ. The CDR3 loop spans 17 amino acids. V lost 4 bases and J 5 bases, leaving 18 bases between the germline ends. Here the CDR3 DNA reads TGTGCCAGCAGCTCAGCAATCTCACAAAGTCGGGCCAACGTCCTGACTTTC. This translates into CASSSAISQSRANVLTF. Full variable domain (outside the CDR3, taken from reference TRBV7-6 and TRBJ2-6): GAGVSQSPRYKVTKRGQDVALRCDPISGHVSLYWYRQALGQGPEFLTYFNYEAQQDKSGLPNDRFSAERPEGSISTLTIQRTEQRDSAMYRCASSSAISQSRANVLTFGAGSRLTVL.

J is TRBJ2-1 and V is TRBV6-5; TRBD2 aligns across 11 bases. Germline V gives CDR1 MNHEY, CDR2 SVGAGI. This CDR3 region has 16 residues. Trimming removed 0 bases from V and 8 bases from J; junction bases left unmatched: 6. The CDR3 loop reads CASSYSTVAGGDEQFF. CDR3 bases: TGTGCCAGCAGTTACTCGACGGTAGCGGGAGGGGATGAGCAGTTCTTC.

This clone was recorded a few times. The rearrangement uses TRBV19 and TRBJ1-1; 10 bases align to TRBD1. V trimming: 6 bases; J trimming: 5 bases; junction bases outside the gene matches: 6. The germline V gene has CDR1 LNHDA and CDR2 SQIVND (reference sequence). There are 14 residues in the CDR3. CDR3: CASRPRDRGTEAFF. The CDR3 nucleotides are TGTGCCAGTAGGCCCCGGGACAGGGGAACTGAAGCTTTCTTT.

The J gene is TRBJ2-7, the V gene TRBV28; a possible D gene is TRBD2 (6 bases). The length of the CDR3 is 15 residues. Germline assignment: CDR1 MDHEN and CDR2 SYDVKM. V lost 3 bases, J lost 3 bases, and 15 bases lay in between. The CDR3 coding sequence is TGTGCCAGCAGTTTTGGTGCGGCGGGGAGCTACGAGCAGTACTTC. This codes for CASSFGAAGSYEQYF.

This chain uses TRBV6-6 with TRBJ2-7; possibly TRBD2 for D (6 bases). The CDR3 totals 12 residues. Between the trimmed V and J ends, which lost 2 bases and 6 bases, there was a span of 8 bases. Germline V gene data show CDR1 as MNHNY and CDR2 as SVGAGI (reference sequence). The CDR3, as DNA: TGTGCCAGCAGTTACGGGGGAGGCGAGCAGTACTTC. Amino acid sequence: CASSYGGGEQYF.

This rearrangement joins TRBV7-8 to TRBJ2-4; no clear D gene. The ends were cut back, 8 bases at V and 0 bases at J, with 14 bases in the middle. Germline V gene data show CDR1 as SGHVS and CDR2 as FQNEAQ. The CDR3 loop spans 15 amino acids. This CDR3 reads CASGRGSGAKNIQYF. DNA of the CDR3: TGTGCCAGCGGGCGAGGTTCGGGAGCCAAAAACATTCAGTACTTC.

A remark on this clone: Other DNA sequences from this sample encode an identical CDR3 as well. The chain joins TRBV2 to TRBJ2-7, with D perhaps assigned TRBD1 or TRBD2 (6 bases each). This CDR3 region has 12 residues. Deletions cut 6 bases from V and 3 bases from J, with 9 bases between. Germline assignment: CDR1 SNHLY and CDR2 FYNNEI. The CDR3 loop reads CASREGVYEQYF. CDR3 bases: TGTGCCAGCAGGGAGGGGGTCTACGAGCAGTACTTC.

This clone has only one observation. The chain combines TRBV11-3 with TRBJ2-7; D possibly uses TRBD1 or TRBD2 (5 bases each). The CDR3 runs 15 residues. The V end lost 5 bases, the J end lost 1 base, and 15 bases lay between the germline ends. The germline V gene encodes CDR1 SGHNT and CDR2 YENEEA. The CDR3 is CASSPAGDRSYEQYF. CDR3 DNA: TGTGCCAGCAGCCCAGCCGGGGACCGATCCTACGAGCAGTACTTC.

CDR3 protein: CASRGPGRNQPQHF. Here the CDR3 DNA reads TGTGCCAGCAGGGGGCCCGGGCGCAATCAGCCCCAGCATTTT. The J gene is TRBJ1-5, the V gene TRBV6-5; a weak D match, TRBD1 (5 bases). V gave up 6 bases and J gave up 2 bases, with 11 bases separating them. In germline, CDR1 is MNHEY, CDR2 SVGAGI. This CDR3 has 14 residues.

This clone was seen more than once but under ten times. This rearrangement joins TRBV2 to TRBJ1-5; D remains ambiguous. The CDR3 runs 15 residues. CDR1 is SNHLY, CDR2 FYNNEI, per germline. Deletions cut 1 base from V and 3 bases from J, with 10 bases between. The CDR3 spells CASSEERSHNQPQHF. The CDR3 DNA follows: TGTGCCAGCAGTGAAGAGCGTTCACACAATCAGCCCCAGCATTTT.

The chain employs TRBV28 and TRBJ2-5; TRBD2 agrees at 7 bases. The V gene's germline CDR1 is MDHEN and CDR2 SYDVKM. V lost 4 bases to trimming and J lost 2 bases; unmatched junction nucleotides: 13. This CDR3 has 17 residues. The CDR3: CASSSLPETSPQETQYF. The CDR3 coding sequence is TGTGCCAGCAGTTCCTTACCAGAGACTAGCCCTCAAGAGACCCAGTACTTC.

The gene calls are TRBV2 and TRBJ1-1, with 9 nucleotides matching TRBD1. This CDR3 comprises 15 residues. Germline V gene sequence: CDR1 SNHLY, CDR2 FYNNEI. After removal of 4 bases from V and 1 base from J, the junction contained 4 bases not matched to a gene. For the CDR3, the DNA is TGTGCCAGCAGTGCTCCGGGACAGGGGAACACTGAAGCTTTCTTT. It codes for CASSAPGQGNTEAFF.

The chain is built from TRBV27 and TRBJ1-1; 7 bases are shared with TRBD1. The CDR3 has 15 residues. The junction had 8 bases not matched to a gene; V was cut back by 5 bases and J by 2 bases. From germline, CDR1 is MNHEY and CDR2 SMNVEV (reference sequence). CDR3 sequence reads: CASSPWTGLNTEAFF. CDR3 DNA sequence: TGTGCCAGCAGTCCCTGGACAGGCCTTAACACTGAAGCTTTCTTT.

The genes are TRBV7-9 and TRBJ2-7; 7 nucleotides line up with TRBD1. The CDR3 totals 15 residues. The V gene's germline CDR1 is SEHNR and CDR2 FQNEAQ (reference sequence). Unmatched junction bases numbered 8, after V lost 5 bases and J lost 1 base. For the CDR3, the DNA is TGTGCCAGCAGCCTCCCGAGACAGGGTTCCTACGAGCAGTACTTC. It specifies CASSLPRQGSYEQYF.

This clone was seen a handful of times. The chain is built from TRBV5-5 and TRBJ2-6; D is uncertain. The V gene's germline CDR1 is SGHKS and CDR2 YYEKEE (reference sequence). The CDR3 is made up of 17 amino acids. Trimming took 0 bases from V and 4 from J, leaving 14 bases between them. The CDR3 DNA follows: TGTGCCAGCAGCTTGGGCCAGGATTCCCTGGGGGCCAACGTCCTGACTTTC. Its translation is CASSLGQDSLGANVLTF.

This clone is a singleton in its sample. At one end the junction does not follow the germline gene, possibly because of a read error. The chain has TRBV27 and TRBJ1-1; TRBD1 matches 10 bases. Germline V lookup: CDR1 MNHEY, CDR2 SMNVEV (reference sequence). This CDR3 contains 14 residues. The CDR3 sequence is CDSRRQGAYTEAFF. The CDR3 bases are TGTGACAGCAGGCGACAGGGGGCATATACTGAAGCTTTCTTT.